The clone carrying this TCR beta chain was counted a few times. The source of the sample is a study of blood T cell repertoires in COVID-19. Some clones are missing from TCRdb's copy, which holds only in-frame ones; the method was immunoSEQ multiplex PCR. The sample holds about 210,000 clones, 84% seen once. Germline V gene data show CDR1 as MNHEY and CDR2 as SVGAGI. Trimming took off 5 bases at V and 5 bases at J, with 13 bases between the two ends. This CDR3 has 14 amino acids. Sequenced material: peripheral blood. The clonotype originates from a woman in her fifties or sixties with active or convalescent COVID-19. This chain connects TRBV6-5 to TRBJ1-3; D possibly corresponds to TRBD1 (5 bases). CDR3 nucleotides: TGTGCCAGCAGTCCGGCCGGGGGGAGAAACACCATATATTTT. Amino acid sequence: CASSPAGGRNTIYF.